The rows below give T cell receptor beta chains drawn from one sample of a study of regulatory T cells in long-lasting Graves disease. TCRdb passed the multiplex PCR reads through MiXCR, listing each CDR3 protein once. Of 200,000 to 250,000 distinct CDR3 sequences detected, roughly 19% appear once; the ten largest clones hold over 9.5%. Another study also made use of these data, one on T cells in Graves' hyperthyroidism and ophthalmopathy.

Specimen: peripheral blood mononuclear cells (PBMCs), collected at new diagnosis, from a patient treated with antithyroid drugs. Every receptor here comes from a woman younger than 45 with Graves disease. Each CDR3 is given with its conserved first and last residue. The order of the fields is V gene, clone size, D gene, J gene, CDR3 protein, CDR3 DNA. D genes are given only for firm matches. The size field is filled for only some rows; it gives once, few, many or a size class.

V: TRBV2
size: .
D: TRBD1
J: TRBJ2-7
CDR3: CASSEARDSRYEQYF
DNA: TGTGCCAGCAGTGAAGCTCGGGACAGTCGTTACGAGCAGTACTTC

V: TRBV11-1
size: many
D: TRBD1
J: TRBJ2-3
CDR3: CASSLHRGSTDTQYF
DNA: TGTGCCAGCAGCTTACACAGGGGGAGCACAGATACGCAGTATTTT

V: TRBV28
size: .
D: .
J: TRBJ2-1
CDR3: CASSLYQGRNEQFF
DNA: TGTGCCAGCAGTTTATACCAAGGACGAAATGAGCAGTTCTTC

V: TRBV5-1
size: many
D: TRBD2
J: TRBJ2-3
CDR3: CASSLASGSKVGDTQYF
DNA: TGCGCCAGCAGCTTGGCTAGCGGTTCGAAAGTGGGAGATACGCAGTATTTT

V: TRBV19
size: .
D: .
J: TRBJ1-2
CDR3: CASCKGQPHYGYTF
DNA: TGTGCCAGTTGTAAAGGACAGCCTCACTATGGCTACACCTTC

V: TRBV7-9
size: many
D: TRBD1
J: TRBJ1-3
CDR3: CANSRGTGSGNTIYF
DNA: TGTGCCAACAGCAGGGGGACTGGCTCTGGAAACACCATATATTTT

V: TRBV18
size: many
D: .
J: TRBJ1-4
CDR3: CASSLSGKSNEKLFF
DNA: TGTGCCAGCTCACTTTCCGGGAAAAGTAATGAAAAACTGTTTTTT

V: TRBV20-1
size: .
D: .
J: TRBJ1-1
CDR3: CSASIWGFNTEAFF
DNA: TGCAGTGCTAGTATCTGGGGGTTTAACACTGAAGCTTTCTTT

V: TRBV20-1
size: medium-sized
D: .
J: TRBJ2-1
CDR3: CSARGGPTGYNEQFF
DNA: TGCAGTGCTAGAGGGGGGCCAACCGGGTACAATGAGCAGTTCTTC

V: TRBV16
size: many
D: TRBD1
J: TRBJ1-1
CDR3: CASSLPGGAGTEAFF
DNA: TGTGCCAGCAGTCTTCCAGGGGGAGCTGGGACTGAAGCTTTCTTT

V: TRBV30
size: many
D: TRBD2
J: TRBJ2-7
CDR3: CAWKTGGTYEQYF
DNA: TGTGCCTGGAAGACGGGAGGGACCTACGAGCAGTACTTC

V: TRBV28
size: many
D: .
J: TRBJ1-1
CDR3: CASSWPGANTEAFF
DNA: TGTGCCAGCAGTTGGCCGGGAGCGAACACTGAAGCTTTCTTT

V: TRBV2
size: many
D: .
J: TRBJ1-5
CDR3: CASSDRPENQPQHF
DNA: TGTGCCAGCAGTGATCGTCCGGAAAATCAGCCCCAGCATTTT

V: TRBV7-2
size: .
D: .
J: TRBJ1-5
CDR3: CASSLLDRSSNQPQHF
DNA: TGTGCCAGCAGCTTATTGGACAGATCCAGCAATCAGCCCCAGCATTTT

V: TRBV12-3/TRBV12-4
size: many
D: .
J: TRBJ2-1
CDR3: CASSPLREGNEQFF
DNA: TGTGCCAGCAGTCCCCTCAGGGAAGGGAATGAGCAGTTCTTC

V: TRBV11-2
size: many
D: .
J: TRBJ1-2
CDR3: CASSLVGDVRYGYTF
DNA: TGTGCCAGCAGCTTAGTAGGCGACGTCCGCTATGGCTACACCTTC

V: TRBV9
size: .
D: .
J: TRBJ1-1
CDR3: CASSVGSEDGLNTEAFF
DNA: TGTGCCAGCAGCGTAGGTTCGGAGGACGGGCTGAACACTGAAGCTTTCTTT

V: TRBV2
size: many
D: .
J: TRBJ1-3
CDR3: CASSESGDTIYF
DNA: TGTGCCAGCAGTGAAAGCGGGGACACCATATATTTT

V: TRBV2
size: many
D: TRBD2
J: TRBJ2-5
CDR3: CASRAGLAEETQYF
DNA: TGTGCCAGCAGGGCCGGACTAGCGGAAGAGACCCAGTACTTC

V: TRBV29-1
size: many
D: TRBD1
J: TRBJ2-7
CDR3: CSGQGAYEQYF
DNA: TGCAGCGGACAGGGGGCTTACGAGCAGTACTTC

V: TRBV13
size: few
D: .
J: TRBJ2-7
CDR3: CASSPRTAYEQYF
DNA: TGTGCCAGCAGCCCTCGGACAGCCTACGAGCAGTACTTC

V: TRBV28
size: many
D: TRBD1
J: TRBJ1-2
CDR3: CASGWTGGAIYGYTF
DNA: TGTGCCAGCGGTTGGACAGGGGGCGCCATCTATGGCTACACCTTC

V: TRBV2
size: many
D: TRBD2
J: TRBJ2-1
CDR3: CATIPGLAYNEQFF
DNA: TGTGCCACCATTCCGGGACTAGCTTACAATGAGCAGTTCTTC

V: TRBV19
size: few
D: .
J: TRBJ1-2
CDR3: CASSSPTGMGLPGGYTF
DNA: TGTGCCAGTAGTAGCCCCACGGGGATGGGACTCCCAGGTGGCTACACCTTC

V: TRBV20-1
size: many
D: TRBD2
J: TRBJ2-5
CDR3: CSASPLLTSGRIETQYF
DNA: TGCAGTGCTAGCCCGTTACTGACTAGCGGGAGAATAGAGACCCAGTACTTC

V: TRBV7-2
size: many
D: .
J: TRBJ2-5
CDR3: CASSSGPHQETQYF
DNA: TGTGCCAGCAGCTCCGGACCCCACCAAGAGACCCAGTACTTC

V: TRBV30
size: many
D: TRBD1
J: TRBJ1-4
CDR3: CAWDRGHEKLFF
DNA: TGTGCCTGGGACAGGGGGCACGAAAAACTGTTTTTT

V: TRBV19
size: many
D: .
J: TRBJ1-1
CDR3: CASSMDSGETEAFF
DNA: TGTGCCAGTAGTATGGACAGTGGAGAGACTGAAGCTTTCTTT

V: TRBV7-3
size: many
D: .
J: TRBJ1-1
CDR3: CASSLNGGLF
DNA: TGTGCCAGCAGCTTAAATGGGGGGCTTTTT

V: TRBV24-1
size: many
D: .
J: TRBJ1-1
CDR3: CATSRGNTEAFF
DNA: TGTGCCACCAGTCGGGGGAACACTGAAGCTTTCTTT

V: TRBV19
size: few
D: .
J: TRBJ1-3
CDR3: CASSPRGDGNTIYF
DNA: TGTGCCAGTAGCCCCAGGGGAGACGGAAACACCATATATTTT

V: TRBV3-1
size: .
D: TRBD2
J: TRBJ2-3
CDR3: CASSHPDGLALGRDTQYF
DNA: TGTGCCAGCAGCCACCCCGACGGACTAGCCTTAGGGAGAGATACGCAGTATTTT

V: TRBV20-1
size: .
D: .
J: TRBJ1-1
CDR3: CSASETLNTEAFF
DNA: TGCAGTGCTAGTGAGACCCTGAACACTGAAGCTTTCTTT

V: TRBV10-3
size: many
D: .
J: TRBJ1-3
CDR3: CAISESAGSGNTIYF
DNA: TGTGCCATCAGTGAGTCGGCAGGGTCTGGAAACACCATATATTTT

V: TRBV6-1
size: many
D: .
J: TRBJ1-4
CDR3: CASSDEGQAVKKLFF
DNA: TGTGCCAGCAGTGATGAGGGGCAGGCGGTTAAAAAACTGTTTTTT

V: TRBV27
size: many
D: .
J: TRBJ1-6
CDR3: CASRDDSHSPLHF
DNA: TGTGCCAGCAGGGACGACAGTCACTCACCCCTCCACTTT

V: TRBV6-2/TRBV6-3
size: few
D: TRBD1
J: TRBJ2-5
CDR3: CASSYGTGGAETQYF
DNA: TGTGCCAGCAGTTACGGGACAGGGGGCGCGGAGACCCAGTACTTC